In its sample, the clone carrying this TCR beta chain was seen a few times. TCR cDNA molecules each carried a unique molecular identifier. MiXCR, applied by TCRdb to the 5' RACE reads, yields one record per CDR3 protein. The sample lists roughly 120,000 distinct CDR3 sequences; more than 10% were seen once. Stated time point: blood at routine non-recurrence follow-up after resection. Unsorted samples of tumor, nontumor lung or frozen PBMC had their whole RNA sequenced. This sample is part of a study of spatial heterogeneity in lung cancer. At the level of the study: In the raw reads, each unique TCR and UMI combination was present more than ten times on average.

The TCR was taken from a male donor with early-stage non-small cell lung cancer. Sequenced here: PBMCs, sampled at follow-up.

CDR3 in DNA: TGCAGTGCTACTCCGGCCCCGAGCTCCTACGAGCAGTACTTC. Translating gives CSATPAPSSYEQYF. The rearrangement joins TRBV20-1 to TRBJ2-7; D gene uncertain. CDR3 length: 14 amino acids. Germline values: CDR1 DFQATT, CDR2 SNEGSKA (reference sequence). Trimming left V 4 bases short and J 0 bases short, with 13 bases between.